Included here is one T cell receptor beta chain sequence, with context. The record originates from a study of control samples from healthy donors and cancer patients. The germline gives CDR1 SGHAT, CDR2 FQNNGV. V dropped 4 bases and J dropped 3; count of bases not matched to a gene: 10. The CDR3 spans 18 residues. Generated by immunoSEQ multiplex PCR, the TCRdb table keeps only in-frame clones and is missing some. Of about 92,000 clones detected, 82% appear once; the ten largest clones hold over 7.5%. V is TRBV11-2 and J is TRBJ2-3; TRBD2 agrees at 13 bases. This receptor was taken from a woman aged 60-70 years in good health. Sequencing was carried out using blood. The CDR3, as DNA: TGTGCCAGCAGCTCCGGTGGACTAGCGGGAGTGATAACAGATACGCAGTATTTT. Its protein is CASSSGGLAGVITDTQYF.